This note documents a single T cell receptor (beta chain) sequence. This sample is drawn from a study of T-cell reconstitution after alpha-beta-depleted transplantation in children. Preparation of the TCRbeta library involved a method that used unique molecular identifiers. MiXCR, applied by TCRdb to the PCR reads, yields one record per CDR3 protein. The table includes roughly 220,000 distinct CDR3 sequences, around 12% detected once. Germline V gene lookup returns CDR1 SQVTM and CDR2 ANQGSEA. This CDR3 comprises 12 residues. V was shortened by 6 bases and J by 4 bases, with 12 bases between the two germline ends.

The source is a human donor who donated a stem cell graft to a child with acute lymphoblastic leukemia. V gene TRBV29-1 combines with J gene TRBJ1-2; D unclear. The sequences come from PBMCs from the stem cell graft donor, collected from the stem cell graft. The CDR3: CSVSGDGYGYTF. CDR3 DNA sequence: TGCAGCGTCTCCGGGGATGGCTATGGCTACACCTTC.